The 21 T cell receptor beta chains below all came from one sample that was sequenced in a study of blood T cell repertoires in COVID-19. This table comes from immunoSEQ multiplex PCR, and its TCRdb copy is limited to in-frame clones, with some not included. The sample lists 120,000 to 150,000 clones, around 80% occurring once. The sample was peripheral blood. All receptors come from a man in his 60s with acute or convalescent COVID-19.

This clone occurred a few times. The chain employs TRBV3-1 (or the pseudogene TRBV3-2) and TRBJ2-3, with 9 bases fitting TRBD2. Germline V gene data show CDR1 as LGHDT and CDR2 as YNNKEL (reference sequence). The CDR3 runs to 16 residues. The J segment lost 3 bases and the V segment lost 0 bases, leaving 4 bases of the junction unmatched. The CDR3 here is CASSQDLAGPTDTQYF. For the CDR3, the DNA is TGTGCCAGCAGCCAAGATCTAGCGGGGCCTACAGATACGCAGTATTTT.

This clone has just one count. V gene TRBV5-1 combines with J gene TRBJ2-5; D is possibly TRBD1 (7 bases). The CDR3 covers 15 residues. V lost 1 base to trimming and J lost 5 bases, with 15 bases between them. Looked up from germline, CDR1 is SGHRS and CDR2 is YFSETQ. The chain's CDR3 is CASSLKEGAGETQYF. The CDR3 region has the DNA TGCGCCAGCAGCTTGAAGGAGGGGGCCGGGGAGACCCAGTACTTC.

The chain is built from TRBV4-2 and TRBJ2-2; 9 bases align to TRBD1. The CDR3 contains 19 residues. With V trimmed by 5 bases and J by 1 base, 14 bases remained unmatched. CDR1 LGHNA and CDR2 YNFKEQ come from the germline V gene. CDR3 residues: CASSSGQGGGVGNTGELFF. CDR3 DNA sequence: TGTGCCAGCAGCTCGGGACAGGGTGGCGGGGTGGGGAACACCGGGGAGCTGTTTTTT.

The V call is TRBV7-9, the J call TRBJ2-2; D is unresolved. The germline V gene has CDR1 SEHNR and CDR2 FQNEAQ (reference sequence). V shed 5 bases and J shed 7 bases, with 14 bases lying between them. The CDR3 extends over 14 amino acids. The CDR3 here is CASSPTRESGELFF. The DNA of the CDR3 is TGTGCCAGCAGCCCCACTCGCGAGAGCGGGGAGCTGTTTTTT.

This clone was detected once. The chain couples TRBV5-1 to TRBJ1-4; 9 bases line up with TRBD1. Unmatched junction bases numbered 11, after V lost 4 bases and J lost 10 bases. The CDR3 extends over 15 amino acids. Germline V gene sequence: CDR1 SGHRS, CDR2 YFSETQ. CDR3 DNA sequence: TGCGCCAGCAGCGTAACCGGGACAGGGTTCGGAAAACTGTTTTTT. It is translated as CASSVTGTGFGKLFF. The full variable domain, in which reference TRBV5-1 and TRBJ1-4 provide the parts outside the CDR3, is KAGVTQTPRYLIKTRGQQVTLSCSPISGHRSVSWYQQTPGQGLQFLFEYFSETQRNKGNFPGRFSGRQFSNSRSEMNVSTLELGDSALYLCASSVTGTGFGKLFFGSGTQLSVL.

This clone was seen once. The rearrangement links TRBV19 to TRBJ2-4; 7 positions agree with TRBD1. CDR1 and CDR2 from the germline V gene are LNHDA and SQIVND (reference sequence). CDR3 size: 14 residues. With 5 bases clipped from V and 4 bases from J, the junction kept 5 bases outside the gene matches. CDR3 DNA: TGTGCCAGTAGTTCCCGACAGGGAAAAAACATTCAGTACTTC. Its translation is CASSSRQGKNIQYF.

This chain connects TRBV5-8 to TRBJ1-4; TRBD1 is a possible D gene (6 bases). CDR3 length equals 14 residues. Germline V CDR1 and CDR2: SGHTS, YDEGEE. The ends were cut back, 4 bases at V and 8 bases at J, with 15 bases in the middle. The CDR3 reads CASSVGHRREKLFF. CDR3 bases: TGTGCCAGCAGCGTGGGACACCGTCGGGAAAAACTGTTTTTT.

In its sample, this clone was seen a few times. The gene calls are TRBV19 and TRBJ1-1, with D perhaps matching TRBD1 (5 bases). Trimming cost V 2 bases and J 4 bases, with 11 bases left between them. This CDR3 is built from 14 residues. Germline lookup yields CDR1 LNHDA and CDR2 SQIVND (reference sequence). DNA of the CDR3: TGTGCCAGTAGTATAAAGGGGCTTGGCACTGAAGCTTTCTTT. The encoded protein is CASSIKGLGTEAFF.

The CDR3 sequence: CASSKGWEGSTDTQYF. The CDR3 DNA reads TGTGCCAGTAGTAAGGGGTGGGAGGGATCCACAGATACGCAGTATTTT. V is TRBV19 and J is TRBJ2-3; 7 bases fit TRBD2. The CDR3 consists of 16 residues. CDR1 and CDR2 (germline): LNHDA, SQIVND (reference sequence). Trimming cost V 4 bases and J 2 bases; bases outside gene matches: 9.

The chain employs TRBV3-1 (or the pseudogene TRBV3-2) and TRBJ2-2; 11 bases align to TRBD2. The CDR3 covers 16 residues. The germline CDR1 and CDR2 sequences are LGHDT and YNNKEL (reference sequence). Trimming took 4 bases from V and 4 from J; bases not matched to a gene: 5. The CDR3 region is CASSLRLAGLTGELFF. DNA of the CDR3: TGTGCCAGCAGCCTAAGACTAGCGGGACTCACCGGGGAGCTGTTTTTT.

The chain links TRBV27 to TRBJ2-2; 9 nucleotides agree with TRBD1. The CDR3 spans 17 residues. V was clipped by 2 bases and J by 0 bases; unmatched bases: 4. CDR1 MNHEY and CDR2 SMNVEV come from the germline V gene (reference sequence). CDR3: CASSLGGQGPNTGELFF. The CDR3 region has the DNA TGTGCCAGCAGTTTAGGGGGACAGGGTCCGAACACCGGGGAGCTGTTTTTT.

The V and J genes are TRBV5-1 and TRBJ2-7; possible D gene TRBD1, 6 bases. This CDR3 has 16 residues. The V gene lost 0 bases and the J gene lost 6 bases, with 19 bases spanning the gap. Germline assignment: CDR1 SGHRS and CDR2 YFSETQ. For the CDR3, the DNA is TGCGCCAGCAGCTTGGCCGCGGGTCAGGGGCCTGGCGAGCAGTACTTC. This gives the protein CASSLAAGQGPGEQYF.

The sample holds a few counts of this clone. This chain joins TRBV19 and TRBJ2-2; D gene uncertain. Germline CDR1 and CDR2: LNHDA and SQIVND (reference sequence). The CDR3 consists of 10 residues. V lost 9 bases to trimming and J lost 7 bases, with 6 bases between them. CDR3 sequence reads: CASSGGELFF. The CDR3 bases are TGTGCCAGCTCGGGCGGGGAGCTGTTTTTT.

This clone occurred a few times. The rearrangement joins TRBV16 to TRBJ1-6; D is possibly TRBD1 (5 bases). Germline V CDR1 and CDR2: KGHSY, FQNENV. The CDR3 is made up of 14 amino acids. Trimming pared 5 bases from V and 7 bases from J, leaving 12 bases between. The CDR3 reads CASSVDSRNSPLHF. In DNA form, the CDR3 reads TGTGCCAGCAGCGTAGACAGCCGAAATTCACCCCTCCACTTT.

J is TRBJ1-2 and V is TRBV5-1, with 7 bases identical to TRBD1. Germline lookup yields CDR1 SGHRS and CDR2 YFSETQ. V lost 2 bases and J lost 2; bases outside the gene matches: 6. The CDR3 sequence is 15 residues long. This CDR3 reads CASSLDGTVNYGYTF. The CDR3 DNA follows: TGCGCCAGCAGCTTAGACGGGACAGTAAACTATGGCTACACCTTC.

V is TRBV19 and J is TRBJ2-1; tentative D call: TRBD1 (6 bases). V gave up 6 bases and J gave up 6 bases, with 18 bases separating them. The CDR3 runs to 15 residues. CDR1 and CDR2 from the germline V gene are LNHDA and SQIVND (reference sequence). CDR3 sequence reads: CASRHRANLGNEQFF. The CDR3 DNA reads TGTGCCAGTAGGCACAGGGCCAACTTGGGCAATGAGCAGTTCTTC.

This CDR3 is CASSQDVGTSGSNEQFF. Written as DNA, the CDR3 is TGTGCCAGCAGCCAAGATGTAGGGACTAGCGGGAGCAATGAGCAGTTCTTC. The chain couples TRBV4-2 to TRBJ2-1; 14 bases map to TRBD2. V gave up 0 bases and J gave up 6 bases; unmatched junction bases: 4. Germline V gives CDR1 LGHNA, CDR2 YNFKEQ. The CDR3 has 17 residues.

This clone was detected only once. V is TRBV11-3 and J is TRBJ1-6; 9 bases are shared with TRBD1. The J segment lost 6 bases and the V segment lost 5 bases, leaving 5 bases of the junction unmatched. The CDR3 is 15 amino acids. The germline gives CDR1 SGHNT, CDR2 YENEEA. CDR3 protein: CASSRTGALNSPLHF. CDR3 in DNA: TGTGCCAGCAGCCGGACAGGGGCCCTTAATTCACCCCTCCACTTT. Based on the CDR3 plus reference TRBV11-3 and TRBJ1-6, the full variable domain is EAGVVQSPRYKIIEKKQPVAFWCNPISGHNTLYWYLQNLGQGPELLIRYENEEAVDDSQLPKDRFSAERLKGVDSTLKIQPAELGDSAVYLCASSRTGALNSPLHFGNGTRLTVT.

Remarks on this clone: This CDR3 is also generated by other DNA sequences in the sample. The chain combines TRBV18 with TRBJ2-7; D may be TRBD1 (6 bases). The CDR3 is 14 residues long. The V gene's germline CDR1 is KGHSH and CDR2 LQKENI. V was cut by 0 bases and J by 2 bases, with 8 bases left in between. Here the CDR3 reads CASSPPGGTYEQYF. The CDR3 DNA reads as TGTGCCAGCTCACCACCAGGGGGAACCTACGAGCAGTACTTC.

The genes are TRBV11-2 and TRBJ2-1; 10 nucleotides agree with TRBD2. Germline V gene data show CDR1 as SGHAT and CDR2 as FQNNGV. Trimming took 0 bases from V and 11 from J; bases not matched to a gene: 7. The CDR3 extends over 15 amino acids. The CDR3 DNA follows: TGTGCCAGCAGCTTAGAATGGACTAGCGGCTCGAAGCAGTTCTTC. Translating it yields CASSLEWTSGSKQFF.

This clone was seen more than once but under ten times. The chain joins TRBV7-8 to TRBJ2-7; 10 nucleotides match TRBD1. Germline assignment: CDR1 SGHVS and CDR2 FQNEAQ. The V and J ends lost 5 bases and 4 bases, in that order; junction bases with no gene match: 5. The CDR3 runs to 14 residues. The CDR3 loop reads CASSATGQGYEQYF. For the CDR3, the DNA is TGTGCCAGCAGCGCCACGGGACAGGGGTACGAGCAGTACTTC. Based on the CDR3 plus reference TRBV7-8 and TRBJ2-7, the full variable domain is GAGVSQSPRYKVAKRGQDVALRCDPISGHVSLFWYQQALGQGPEFLTYFQNEAQLDKSGLPSDRFFAERPEGSVSTLKIQRTQQEDSAVYLCASSATGQGYEQYFGPGTRLTVT.